Following are 7 T cell receptor beta chains from one sample sequenced in a study of cytomegalovirus exposure and HLA in healthy donors. Sequenced by immunoSEQ multiplex PCR; TCRdb stores in-frame clones only, minus some. The sample shows about 160,000 clones, about 82% of them seen only once. Input material: PBMCs. All receptors come from a young man in good health and CMV-seropositive.

The chain combines TRBV7-4 with TRBJ1-5; 7 bases fit TRBD1. V lost 3 bases, J lost 2 bases, and 10 bases stayed unmatched. Germline loops: CDR1 SGHVT, CDR2 SQSDAQ. CDR3 length: 17 amino acids. CDR3 coding DNA: TGTGCCAGCAGCTTTGGAGACAGGGTCGATCGCAATCAGCCCCAGCATTTT. Amino acid sequence: CASSFGDRVDRNQPQHF.

The chain joins TRBV18 to TRBJ2-1; D remains unclear. The germline V and J ends were trimmed by 2 bases and 5 bases, with 13 bases remaining between them. This CDR3 contains 15 residues. CDR1 KGHSH and CDR2 LQKENI come from the germline V gene. In DNA form, the CDR3 reads TGTGCCAGCTCACCATTCTCTTCTAGTGACAATGAGCAGTTCTTC. Its translation is CASSPFSSSDNEQFF. Filled out from reference TRBV18 and TRBJ2-1, the complete variable domain reads NAGVMQNPRHLVRRRGQEARLRCSPMKGHSHVYWYRQLPEEGLKFMVYLQKENIIDESGMPKERFSAEFPKEGPSILRIQQVVRGDSAAYFCASSPFSSSDNEQFFGPGTRLTVL.

This clone was observed a few times. The chain joins TRBV7-8 to TRBJ2-5, with 7 bases that match TRBD1. Germline CDR1 and CDR2: SGHVS and FQNEAQ. V was clipped by 0 bases and J by 2 bases; unmatched bases: 6. The CDR3 is 16 residues long. The CDR3 sequence: CASSLAGRGTQETQYF. The DNA of the CDR3 is TGTGCCAGCAGCTTAGCGGGCAGGGGGACGCAAGAGACCCAGTACTTC.

A single count supports this clone. Compared with germline, one end of the junction differs, possibly owing to a read error. J is TRBJ2-7 and V is TRBV7-2, with D possibly TRBD2 on 5 matching bases. Germline CDR1 and CDR2: SGHTA and FQGNSA. CDR3 size: 14 residues. The CDR3 nucleotides read TGTGCCAGCAGCTTAGAGAACAGCGGTAGCGTCAGACACTTC. Protein product: CASSLENSGSVRHF.

This clone was seen a single time. The chain couples TRBV10-1 to TRBJ2-1, with D possibly matching TRBD2 (7 bases). This CDR3 is built from 12 residues. CDR1 and CDR2 (germline): WNHNN, SYGVQD (reference sequence). V lost 2 bases and J lost 10, with 9 bases in between. The CDR3 nucleotides read TGCGCCAGCAGTGAGCCGGGGGGCGAGCAGTTCTTC. Translated: CASSEPGGEQFF.

The CDR3 loop reads CASSANRGQQVNTEAFF. CDR3 coding DNA: TGTGCCAGCAGCGCAAACAGGGGGCAGCAAGTGAACACTGAAGCTTTCTTT. V usage is TRBV25-1 and J usage is TRBJ1-1, with 9 nucleotides matching TRBD1. The J segment lost 0 bases and the V segment lost 6 bases, leaving 11 bases of the junction unmatched. The CDR3 consists of 17 residues. From germline, CDR1 is MGHDK and CDR2 SYGVNS.

This clone was counted a few times. This chain connects TRBV19 to TRBJ2-3; tentative D call: TRBD2 (6 bases). Trimming removed 3 bases from V and 8 bases from J, with 15 bases in between. The CDR3 contains 14 residues. Germline V gene lookup returns CDR1 LNHDA and CDR2 SQIVND (reference sequence). CDR3 in DNA: TGTGCCAGTAGTATGAAACTAGCTGGTGTTACGCAGTATTTT. Its translation is CASSMKLAGVTQYF.